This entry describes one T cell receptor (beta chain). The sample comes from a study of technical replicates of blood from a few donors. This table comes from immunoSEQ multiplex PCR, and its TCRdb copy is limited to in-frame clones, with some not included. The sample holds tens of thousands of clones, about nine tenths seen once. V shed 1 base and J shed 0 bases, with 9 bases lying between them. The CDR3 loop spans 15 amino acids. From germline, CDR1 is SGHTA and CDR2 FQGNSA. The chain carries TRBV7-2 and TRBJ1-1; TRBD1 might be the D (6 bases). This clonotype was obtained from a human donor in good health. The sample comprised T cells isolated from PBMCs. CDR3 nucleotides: TGTGCCAGCAGCTTAGTGGCAGGGGTGAACACTGAAGCTTTCTTT. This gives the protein CASSLVAGVNTEAFF. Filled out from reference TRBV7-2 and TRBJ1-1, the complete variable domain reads GAGVSQSPSNKVTEKGKDVELRCDPISGHTALYWYRQSLGQGLEFLIYFQGNSAPDKSGLPSDRFSAERTGGSVSTLTIQRTQQEDSAVYLCASSLVAGVNTEAFFGQGTRLTVV.